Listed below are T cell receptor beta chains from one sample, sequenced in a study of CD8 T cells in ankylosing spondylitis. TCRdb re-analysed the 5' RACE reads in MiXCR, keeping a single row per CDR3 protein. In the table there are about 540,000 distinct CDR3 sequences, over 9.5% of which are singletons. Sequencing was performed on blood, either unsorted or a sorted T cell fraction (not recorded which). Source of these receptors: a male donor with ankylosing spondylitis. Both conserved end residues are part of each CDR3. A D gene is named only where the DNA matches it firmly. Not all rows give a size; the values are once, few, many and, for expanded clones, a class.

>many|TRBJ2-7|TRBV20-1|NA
CSANPWGQYYEQYF
TGCAGTGCCAACCCTTGGGGACAATACTACGAGCAGTACTTC
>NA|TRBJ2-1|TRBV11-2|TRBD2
CASRFTSGRYNEQFF
TGTGCCAGCAGATTCACTAGCGGGAGATACAATGAGCAGTTCTTC
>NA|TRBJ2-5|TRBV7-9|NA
CASSLGDRTQETQYF
TGTGCCAGCAGCTTAGGAGACAGGACTCAAGAGACCCAGTACTTC
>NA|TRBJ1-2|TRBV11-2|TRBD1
CASRPAVGGFYGYTF
TGTGCCAGCAGACCCGCCGTAGGGGGCTTCTATGGCTACACCTTC
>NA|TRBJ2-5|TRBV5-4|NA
CASGLGILQETQYF
TGTGCCAGCGGCTTGGGCATTCTCCAAGAGACCCAGTACTTC
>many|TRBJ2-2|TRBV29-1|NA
CSVDRGGSGELFF
TGCAGCGTTGATCGCGGAGGTAGCGGGGAGCTGTTTTTT
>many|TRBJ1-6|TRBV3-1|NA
CASSQGWTSPLHF
TGTGCCAGCAGCCAAGGTTGGACTTCACCCCTCCACTTT
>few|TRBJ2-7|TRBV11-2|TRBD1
CASSLEWTGAAYEQYF
TGTGCCAGCAGCTTAGAATGGACAGGGGCGGCCTACGAGCAGTACTTC
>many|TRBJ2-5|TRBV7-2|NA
CASRTFETQYF
TGTGCCAGCAGGACATTTGAGACCCAGTACTTC
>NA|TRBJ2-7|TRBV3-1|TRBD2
CASSQAGGGAYEQYF
TGTGCCAGCAGCCAAGCGGGCGGGGGTGCCTACGAGCAGTACTTC
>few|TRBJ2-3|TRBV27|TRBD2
CASSLSTSGFGTQYF
TGTGCCAGCAGTTTGAGTACTAGCGGATTTGGTACGCAGTATTTT
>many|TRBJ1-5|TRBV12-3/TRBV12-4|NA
CASSPGSQPQHF
TGTGCCAGCAGTCCGGGGAGTCAGCCCCAGCATTTT
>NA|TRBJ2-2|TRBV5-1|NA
CASSFAAAVHAGELFF
TGCGCCAGCAGCTTTGCGGCGGCAGTACACGCCGGGGAGCTGTTTTTT
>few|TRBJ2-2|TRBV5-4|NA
CASSNQDYTGELFF
TGTGCCAGCAGCAACCAGGATTACACCGGGGAGCTGTTTTTT
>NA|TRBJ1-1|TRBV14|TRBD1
CASSRRSGGGPEAFF
TGTGCCAGCAGCCGGAGATCAGGGGGTGGACCTGAAGCTTTCTTT
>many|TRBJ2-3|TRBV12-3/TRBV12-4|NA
CASTPDPDTQYF
TGTGCCAGCACTCCGGACCCCGATACGCAGTATTTT
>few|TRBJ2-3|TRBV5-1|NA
CASRRGSGTDTQYF
TGCGCCAGCAGGAGAGGTAGCGGCACAGATACGCAGTATTTT
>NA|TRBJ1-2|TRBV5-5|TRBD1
CASSFQGARGYTF
TGTGCCAGCAGCTTTCAGGGGGCCCGTGGCTACACCTTC
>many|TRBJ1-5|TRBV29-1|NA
CSAGTDPNQPQHF
TGCAGCGCCGGGACGGACCCCAATCAGCCCCAGCATTTT
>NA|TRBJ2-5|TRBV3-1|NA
CASSPFLETQYF
TGTGCCAGCAGCCCGTTTCTGGAGACCCAGTACTTC
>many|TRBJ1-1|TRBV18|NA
CASSPRTGENTEAFF
TGTGCCAGCTCACCGAGGACTGGAGAGAACACTGAAGCTTTCTTT
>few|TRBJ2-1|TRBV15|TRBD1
CATSRVLDRGGREQFF
TGTGCCACCAGCAGAGTTCTGGACAGGGGAGGTAGAGAGCAGTTCTTC
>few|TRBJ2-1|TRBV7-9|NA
CASSRHNQGVYNEQFF
TGTGCCAGCAGCCGCCATAATCAGGGCGTCTACAATGAGCAGTTCTTC
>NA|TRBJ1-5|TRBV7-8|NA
CASSQSQIEPQHF
TGTGCCAGCAGCCAGTCCCAGATTGAGCCCCAGCATTTT
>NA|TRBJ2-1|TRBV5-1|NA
CASSTQGLVHNEQFF
TGCGCCAGCAGCACTCAGGGGTTGGTCCACAATGAGCAGTTCTTC
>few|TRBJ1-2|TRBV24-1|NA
CATRGHGPYYGYTF
TGTGCCACCCGAGGACACGGACCTTACTATGGCTACACCTTC
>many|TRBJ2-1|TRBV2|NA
CASSGDRLNEQFF
TGTGCCAGCAGCGGGGACCGGCTCAATGAGCAGTTCTTC
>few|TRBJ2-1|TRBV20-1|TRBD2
CSAEGLAGKGEQFF
TGCAGTGCGGAGGGACTAGCGGGTAAGGGTGAGCAGTTCTTC
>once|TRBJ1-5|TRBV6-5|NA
CASSYSASVLSNQPQHF
TGTGCCAGCAGTTACTCGGCCTCGGTCCTCAGCAATCAGCCCCAGCATTTT
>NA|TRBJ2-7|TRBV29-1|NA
CSCGASDYEQYF
TGCAGCTGCGGGGCTAGCGACTACGAGCAGTACTTC
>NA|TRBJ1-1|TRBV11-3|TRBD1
CASSQLGQGHTEAFF
TGTGCCAGCAGCCAACTGGGACAGGGGCACACTGAAGCTTTCTTT
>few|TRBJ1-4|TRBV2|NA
CASSVLQGANEKLFF
TGTGCCAGCAGTGTACTACAGGGTGCTAATGAAAAACTGTTTTTT
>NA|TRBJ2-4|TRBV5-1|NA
CASSLGVRENIQYF
TGCGCCAGCAGCCTGGGGGTGAGGGAAAACATTCAGTACTTC
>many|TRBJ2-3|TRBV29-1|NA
CSVDISRDVRGTDTQYF
TGCAGCGTTGACATATCTCGCGATGTACGAGGCACAGATACGCAGTATTTT
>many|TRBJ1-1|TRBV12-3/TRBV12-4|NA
CATRNINTEAFF
TGTGCCACCAGAAATATAAACACTGAAGCTTTCTTT
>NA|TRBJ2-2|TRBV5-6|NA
CASSSRPGAAGELFF
TGTGCCAGCAGCTCCAGACCGGGGGCTGCCGGGGAGCTGTTTTTT
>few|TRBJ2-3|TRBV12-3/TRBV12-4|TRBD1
CASSRGQGVTDTQYF
TGTGCCAGCAGCCGGGGACAGGGAGTCACAGATACGCAGTATTTT
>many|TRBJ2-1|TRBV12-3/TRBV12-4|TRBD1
CASVKGQGDYRPYNEQFF
TGTGCCAGCGTCAAAGGACAGGGGGATTATAGGCCCTACAATGAGCAGTTCTTC
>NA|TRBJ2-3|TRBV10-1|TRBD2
CASSDPAGRTQYF
TGCGCCAGCAGTGATCCAGCGGGGAGGACGCAGTATTTT